These 22 T cell receptor beta chains originate from one sample sequenced in a study of cytomegalovirus exposure and HLA in healthy donors. Researchers ran the PCR with 60 Vbeta and 13 Jbeta primers. The table came from immunoSEQ multiplex PCR; TCRdb's copy has only in-frame clones and leaves some out. The sample holds about 210,000 clones, 78% seen once. The specimen was PBMCs. These receptors all stem from a woman in her twenties or thirties in good health and CMV-seropositive.

J is TRBJ2-5 and V is TRBV19; 9 nucleotides agree with TRBD1. The CDR3 length is 14 residues. V dropped 5 bases and J dropped 3; count of bases not matched to a gene: 4. Germline values: CDR1 LNHDA, CDR2 SQIVND (reference sequence). The CDR3 is CASSPWTGEETQYF. Here the CDR3 DNA reads TGTGCCAGTAGTCCCTGGACAGGGGAAGAGACCCAGTACTTC.

V is TRBV28 and J is TRBJ2-1; tentatively, D is TRBD2 (5 bases). Germline CDR1 reads MDHEN; CDR2 reads SYDVKM. With 5 bases removed from V and 10 bases from J, the gap between germline ends came to 12 bases. This CDR3 has 12 amino acids. CDR3 loop: CASSPPSGEQFF. CDR3 DNA sequence: TGTGCCAGCAGTCCACCGTCGGGGGAGCAGTTCTTC.

V and J are TRBV28 and TRBJ2-4, with 8 bases matching TRBD1. This CDR3 contains 12 residues. With V trimmed by 10 bases and J by 5 bases, 4 bases remained unmatched. CDR1 is MDHEN and CDR2 is SYDVKM in the germline V gene. The CDR3 protein is CATQGQENIQYF. In nucleotides, the CDR3 is TGTGCCACCCAGGGACAGGAAAACATTCAGTACTTC.

V and J are TRBV19 and TRBJ1-1; tentatively, D is TRBD1 (6 bases). Germline CDR1 LNHDA, CDR2 SQIVND (reference sequence). The V gene lost 5 bases and the J gene lost 4 bases, with 23 bases spanning the gap. The CDR3 is 17 residues long. The CDR3 region has the DNA TGTGCCAGTAGTGGGTGGGGGCCCGGCTTCACGGGCACTGAAGCTTTCTTT. Its translation: CASSGWGPGFTGTEAFF.

This clone was recorded a few times. The J gene is TRBJ1-1, the V gene TRBV5-5; TRBD1 matches 9 bases. CDR1 and CDR2 from the germline V gene are SGHKS and YYEKEE (reference sequence). Germline trimming cut 0 bases from V and 0 bases from J; bases unmatched to any gene: 3. The CDR3 runs 16 residues. The CDR3 here is CASSLAGDRVNTEAFF. The CDR3 DNA is TGTGCCAGCAGCTTGGCAGGGGACAGGGTGAACACTGAAGCTTTCTTT. The full variable domain, completed using reference TRBV5-5 and TRBJ1-1, is DAGVTQSPTHLIKTRGQQVTLRCSPISGHKSVSWYQQVLGQGPQFIFQYYEKEERGRGNFPDRFSARQFPNYSSELNVNALLLGDSALYLCASSLAGDRVNTEAFFGQGTRLTVV.

A single count supports this clone. The J gene is TRBJ1-5, the V gene TRBV6-1; TRBD1 matches 8 bases. Germline V CDR1 and CDR2: MNHNS, SASEGT. V shed 1 base and J 0 bases; nucleotides not matched to a gene: 8. The length of the CDR3 is 18 residues. CDR3 amino acids: CASSEGRDRFYSNQPQHF. Written as DNA, the CDR3 is TGTGCCAGCAGTGAAGGGCGGGACAGGTTTTATAGCAATCAGCCCCAGCATTTT.

The rearrangement joins TRBV6-5 to TRBJ2-5; 7 nucleotides line up with TRBD2. The better agreement between TRBJ2-7 and the DNA end casts doubt on the J call. The V gene's germline CDR1 is MNHEY and CDR2 SVGAGI. This CDR3 has 14 residues. The CDR3 DNA is TGTGCCAGCAGCAGGACTAGTCCAGGCTACGAGCAGTACTTC. Translating it yields CASSRTSPGYEQYF.

Only a few counts were recorded for this clone. The chain is built from TRBV30 and TRBJ2-3, with D possibly being TRBD2 (6 bases). V shed 7 bases and J shed 2 bases, with 19 bases lying between them. Germline V lookup: CDR1 GTSNPN, CDR2 SVGIG (reference sequence). This CDR3 contains 15 residues. In DNA, the CDR3 is TGTGCCTTTTTTATGGGGGGTGAGGCCACAGATACGCAGTATTTT. It encodes CAFFMGGEATDTQYF.

This clone was detected a few times. The chain employs TRBV5-4 and TRBJ1-4; the D gene is possibly TRBD1 (5 bases). Germline loops: CDR1 SGHNT, CDR2 YYREEE (reference sequence). Trimming removed 0 bases from V and 6 bases from J, with 9 bases in between. The CDR3 totals 14 residues. In DNA form, the CDR3 reads TGTGCCAGCAGCTTGGCCCCCAGGGATGAAAAACTGTTTTTT. Translation gives CASSLAPRDEKLFF.

This chain links TRBV6-1 with TRBJ1-2; TRBD1 might be the D (5 bases). The CDR3 consists of 15 residues. Trimming took 0 bases from V and 4 from J, leaving 12 bases between them. Germline V CDR1 and CDR2: MNHNS, SASEGT. This chain's CDR3 is CASSEAWGPFYGYTF. In DNA form, the CDR3 reads TGTGCCAGCAGTGAAGCTTGGGGCCCCTTCTATGGCTACACCTTC.

The rearrangement links TRBV20-1 to TRBJ1-2; a weak D match, TRBD1 (5 bases). In germline, CDR1 is DFQATT, CDR2 SNEGSKA (reference sequence). V gave up 7 bases and J gave up 4 bases, with 10 bases separating them. The CDR3 consists of 11 residues. The chain's CDR3 is CSGGQGYGYTF. DNA for the CDR3: TGCAGTGGTGGGCAGGGCTATGGCTACACCTTC.

The chain couples TRBV11-2 to TRBJ2-7, with D maybe TRBD1 (6 bases). CDR1 and CDR2 from the germline V gene are SGHAT and FQNNGV. The CDR3 is 16 residues long. V was shortened by 5 bases and J by 0 bases, with 17 bases between the two germline ends. DNA for the CDR3: TGTGCCAGCAGCCCTAGTAAGGGGGACCGCTCCTACGAGCAGTACTTC. Protein sequence: CASSPSKGDRSYEQYF. The complete variable domain, with remaining parts taken from reference TRBV11-2 and TRBJ2-7, reads EAGVAQSPRYKIIEKRQSVAFWCNPISGHATLYWYQQILGQGPKLLIQFQNNGVVDDSQLPKDRFSAERLKGVDSTLKIQPAKLEDSAVYLCASSPSKGDRSYEQYFGPGTRLTVT.

This clone appeared once. The J gene is TRBJ2-3, the V gene TRBV2; 8 positions agree with TRBD1. The CDR3 spans 14 residues. The trim removed 5 bases at V and 4 bases at J, leaving 5 bases unmatched. The V gene's germline CDR1 is SNHLY and CDR2 FYNNEI. The CDR3 is CASSRDRGPDTQYF. CDR3 bases: TGTGCCAGCAGTCGAGACAGGGGACCAGATACGCAGTATTTT.

This chain connects TRBV4-3 to TRBJ2-7, with D unresolved. CDR3 length: 14 residues. Germline CDR1 is LGHNA and CDR2 is YSLEER. V was trimmed by 0 bases and J by 0 bases, leaving 6 bases between them. DNA of the CDR3: TGCGCCAGCAGCCAAGATTTGGCCTCCTACGAGCAGTACTTC. This sequence encodes CASSQDLASYEQYF.

The rearrangement joins TRBV29-1 to TRBJ2-7; 9 bases align to TRBD1. The junction had 3 bases not matched to a gene; V was cut back by 1 base and J by 2 bases. The CDR3 is 14 amino acids. Germline-derived CDR1 and CDR2 are SQVTM and ANQGSEA. In DNA, the CDR3 is TGCAGCGTTGAAGTGGGGACAGGGCCCTACGAGCAGTACTTC. Translation gives CSVEVGTGPYEQYF.

The rearrangement uses TRBV2 and TRBJ2-1; TRBD2 is a possible D gene (6 bases). CDR3 length: 13 amino acids. Germline V gene lookup returns CDR1 SNHLY and CDR2 FYNNEI. Trimming took 7 bases from V and 4 from J, leaving 11 bases between them. CDR3 amino acids: CASIREMYNEQFF. The CDR3 nucleotides read TGTGCCAGCATTCGGGAGATGTACAATGAGCAGTTCTTC.

This clone was seen a few times. This rearrangement joins TRBV19 to TRBJ2-1; 7 nucleotides match TRBD2. CDR3 length equals 14 residues. Germline-derived CDR1 and CDR2 are LNHDA and SQIVND (reference sequence). The J segment lost 1 base and the V segment lost 6 bases, leaving 3 bases of the junction unmatched. The chain's CDR3 is CASRGGASYNEQFF. The CDR3 DNA follows: TGTGCCAGTAGGGGAGGGGCATCCTACAATGAGCAGTTCTTC.

V is TRBV7-3 and J is TRBJ2-2; possibly TRBD2 for D (5 bases). Germline CDR1 SGHTA, CDR2 FQGTGA. The CDR3 is 12 amino acids. Between the trimmed V and J ends, which lost 3 bases and 7 bases, there was a span of 6 bases. The CDR3, as DNA: TGTGCCAGCAGCTTCCGGGGCGGGGAGCTGTTTTTT. This gives the protein CASSFRGGELFF.

The chain carries TRBV4-1 and TRBJ1-5; 9 bases fit TRBD1. There are 15 residues in the CDR3. V trimming: 3 bases; J trimming: 6 bases; junction bases outside the gene matches: 6. CDR1 is MGHRA, CDR2 YSYEKL, per germline. CDR3 in DNA: TGCGCCAGCAGCCACCTACAGGGGGCCTTTCAGCCCCAGCATTTT. This gives the protein CASSHLQGAFQPQHF.

The chain recombines TRBV19 with TRBJ2-2, with TRBD1 identical over 8 bases. The CDR3 loop spans 12 amino acids. Germline V CDR1 and CDR2: LNHDA, SQIVND (reference sequence). This chain's CDR3 is CALTGDTGELFF. The DNA of the CDR3 is TGTGCTCTGACAGGGGACACCGGGGAGCTGTTTTTT. Together with reference TRBV19 and TRBJ2-2, the CDR3 gives the full variable domain: DGGITQSPKYLFRKEGQNVTLSCEQNLNHDAMYWYRQDPGQGLRLIYYSQIVNDFQKGDIAEGYSVSREKKESFPLTVTSAQKNPTAFYLCALTGDTGELFFGEGSRLTVL.

This clone was recorded once. This chain joins TRBV18 and TRBJ2-1, with TRBD1 as a possible D gene (6 bases). Germline CDR1 reads KGHSH; CDR2 reads LQKENI. Trimming left V 8 bases short and J 4 bases short, with 30 bases between. CDR3 length equals 19 residues. The CDR3 nucleotides read TGTGCCAGCACGCCAAGGCGTGGGGCAGGGGAGTCGAGTTACAATGAGCAGTTCTTC. This encodes CASTPRRGAGESSYNEQFF.

V usage is TRBV11-3 and J usage is TRBJ2-1; D gene unclear. The CDR3 covers 12 residues. The germline V and J ends were trimmed by 3 bases and 8 bases, with 8 bases remaining between them. Germline assignment: CDR1 SGHNT and CDR2 YENEEA. CDR3: CASSFTNYEQFF. The CDR3 nucleotides are TGTGCCAGCAGCTTCACTAACTATGAGCAGTTCTTC.